This TCR beta chain is drawn from a study of T cells in Graves' hyperthyroidism and ophthalmopathy. The CDR3 totals 15 residues. After removal of 4 bases from V and 2 bases from J, the junction contained 8 bases not matched to a gene. Germline lookup yields CDR1 SGDLS and CDR2 YYNGEE. Researchers amplified the TCR beta CDR3 regions from RNA transcripts. Carried out on the TCR CDR3, a first-round RT-PCR used the HTBI primer set. Each CDR3 protein is one row after TCRdb ran MiXCR on the multiplex PCR reads. Of approximately 870,000 distinct CDR3 sequences listed, more than 30% are singletons. The receptor comes from a man aged 18 to 29 with Graves' hyperthyroidism. The specimen was blood. The chain carries TRBV9 and TRBJ1-2; 7 nucleotides align to TRBD1. CDR3 in amino acids: CASSYEGAPNYGYTF. CDR3 sequence (DNA): TGTGCCAGCAGCTACGAGGGGGCTCCCAACTATGGCTACACCTTC.